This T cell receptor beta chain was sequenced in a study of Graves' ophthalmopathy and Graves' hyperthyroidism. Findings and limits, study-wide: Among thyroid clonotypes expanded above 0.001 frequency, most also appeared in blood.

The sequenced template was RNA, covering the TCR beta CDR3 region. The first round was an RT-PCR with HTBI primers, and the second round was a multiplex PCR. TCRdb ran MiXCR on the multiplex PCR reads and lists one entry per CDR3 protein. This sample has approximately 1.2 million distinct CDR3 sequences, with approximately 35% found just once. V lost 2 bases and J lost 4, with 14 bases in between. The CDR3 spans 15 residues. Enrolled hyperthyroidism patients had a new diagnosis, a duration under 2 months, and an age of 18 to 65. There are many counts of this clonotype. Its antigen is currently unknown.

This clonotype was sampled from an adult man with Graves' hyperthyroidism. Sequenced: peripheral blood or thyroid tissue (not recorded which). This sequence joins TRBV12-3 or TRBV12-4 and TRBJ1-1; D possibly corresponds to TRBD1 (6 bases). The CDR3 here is CASSLRQGMITEAFF. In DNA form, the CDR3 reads TGTGCCAGCAGTTTACGTCAGGGGATGATCACTGAAGCTTTCTTT.